These 3 T cell receptor beta chains share one sample of origin, sequenced in a study of cytomegalovirus exposure and HLA in healthy donors. PCR involved 60 Vbeta and 13 Jbeta primers. TCRdb's table, derived via immunoSEQ multiplex PCR, lists solely in-frame clones and lacks some. Of under 300,000 clones in the sample, around 81% were seen once. The sequenced sample consisted of PBMCs. These receptors originate from a woman aged 55-70 years in good health and CMV-seropositive.

This chain joins TRBV7-9 and TRBJ1-2, with D perhaps TRBD1 (5 bases). Germline V gene data show CDR1 as SEHNR and CDR2 as FQNEAQ (reference sequence). This CDR3 region has 11 residues. Trimming removed 2 bases from V and 13 bases from J, with 11 bases in between. This CDR3 is CASSLQGQGTF. In DNA, the CDR3 is TGTGCCAGCAGCTTACAAGGACAAGGCACCTTC.

CDR3 in amino acids: CASSIRTANYGYTF. The DNA of the CDR3 is TGTGCCAGCAGCATAAGGACAGCTAACTATGGCTACACCTTC. V and J are TRBV11-2 and TRBJ1-2, with D possibly matching TRBD1 (6 bases). The ends were cut back, 5 bases at V and 0 bases at J, with 10 bases in the middle. CDR3 size: 14 residues. Germline loops: CDR1 SGHAT, CDR2 FQNNGV.

The J gene is TRBJ2-3, the V gene TRBV4-1; 10 bases fit TRBD1. The V segment lost 4 bases and the J segment 2 bases; nucleotides outside the gene matches: 6. Per the germline V gene, CDR1 is MGHRA and CDR2 is YSYEKL. The CDR3 is 16 residues long. CDR3: CASSPSGQGFTDTQYF. The CDR3, as DNA: TGCGCCAGCAGCCCATCGGGACAGGGGTTCACAGATACGCAGTATTTT.